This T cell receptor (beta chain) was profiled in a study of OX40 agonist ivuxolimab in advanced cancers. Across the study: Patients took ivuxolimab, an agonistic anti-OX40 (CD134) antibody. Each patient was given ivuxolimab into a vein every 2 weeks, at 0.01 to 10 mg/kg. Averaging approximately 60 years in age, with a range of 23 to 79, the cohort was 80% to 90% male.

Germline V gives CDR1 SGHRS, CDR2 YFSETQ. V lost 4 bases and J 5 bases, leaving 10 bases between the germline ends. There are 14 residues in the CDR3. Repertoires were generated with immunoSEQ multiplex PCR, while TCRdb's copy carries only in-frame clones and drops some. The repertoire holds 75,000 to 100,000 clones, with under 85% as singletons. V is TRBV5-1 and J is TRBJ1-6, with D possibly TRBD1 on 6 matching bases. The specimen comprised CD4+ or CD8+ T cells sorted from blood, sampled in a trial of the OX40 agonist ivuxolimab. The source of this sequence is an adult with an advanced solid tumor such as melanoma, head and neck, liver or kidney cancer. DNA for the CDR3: TGCGCCAGCAGCATAGCAGGGGATAATTCACCCCTCCACTTT. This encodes CASSIAGDNSPLHF. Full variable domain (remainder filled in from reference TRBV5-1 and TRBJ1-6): KAGVTQTPRYLIKTRGQQVTLSCSPISGHRSVSWYQQTPGQGLQFLFEYFSETQRNKGNFPGRFSGRQFSNSRSEMNVSTLELGDSALYLCASSIAGDNSPLHFGNGTRLTVT.